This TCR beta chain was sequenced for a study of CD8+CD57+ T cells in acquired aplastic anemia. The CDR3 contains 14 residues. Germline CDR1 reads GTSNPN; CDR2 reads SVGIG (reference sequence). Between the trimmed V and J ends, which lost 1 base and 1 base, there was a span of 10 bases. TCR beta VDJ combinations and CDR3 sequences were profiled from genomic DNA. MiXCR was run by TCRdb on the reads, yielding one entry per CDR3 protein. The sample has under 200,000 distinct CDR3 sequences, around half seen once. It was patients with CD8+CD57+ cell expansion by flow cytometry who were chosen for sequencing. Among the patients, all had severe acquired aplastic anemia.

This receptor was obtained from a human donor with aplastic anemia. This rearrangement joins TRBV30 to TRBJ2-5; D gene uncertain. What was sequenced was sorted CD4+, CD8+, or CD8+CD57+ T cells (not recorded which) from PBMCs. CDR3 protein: CAWSGRQSQETQYF. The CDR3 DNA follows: TGTGCCTGGAGTGGGAGACAATCCCAAGAGACCCAGTACTTC.